This TCR beta chain is drawn from a study of T cell changes during pregnancy in multiple sclerosis. The germline CDR1 and CDR2 sequences are MNHEY and SVGAGI. The V segment lost 0 bases and the J segment 7 bases; nucleotides outside the gene matches: 2. The CDR3 covers 14 residues. The table came from immunoSEQ multiplex PCR; TCRdb's copy has only in-frame clones and leaves some out. This sample carries tens of thousands of clones, approximately 90% of them seen once, and the ten largest clones take about 0.51%. The sample was CD4+ T cells from peripheral blood mononuclear cells, taken in the first trimester of pregnancy. The sequence derives from a female donor with multiple sclerosis, enrolled in a pregnancy study. The chain has TRBV6-5 and TRBJ1-3; 8 nucleotides agree with TRBD1. The CDR3 loop reads CASSYSHRGNTIYF. In nucleotides, the CDR3 is TGTGCCAGCAGTTACTCGCACAGGGGGAACACCATATATTTT.